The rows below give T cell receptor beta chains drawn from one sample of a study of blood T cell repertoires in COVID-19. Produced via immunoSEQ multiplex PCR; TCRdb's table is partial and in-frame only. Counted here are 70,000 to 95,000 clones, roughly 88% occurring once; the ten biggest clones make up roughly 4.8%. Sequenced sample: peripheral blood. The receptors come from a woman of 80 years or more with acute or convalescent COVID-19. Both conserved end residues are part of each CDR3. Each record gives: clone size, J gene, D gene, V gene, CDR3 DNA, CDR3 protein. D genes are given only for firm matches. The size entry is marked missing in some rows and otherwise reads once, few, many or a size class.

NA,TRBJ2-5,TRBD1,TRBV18,TGTGCCAGCTCACAGAGGGACAGGGTTCAAGAGACCCAGTACTTC,CASSQRDRVQETQYF
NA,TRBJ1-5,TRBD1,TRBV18,TGTGCCAGTTCCCAGGGGGCCGGCTATAGCAATCAGCCCCAGCATTTT,CASSQGAGYSNQPQHF
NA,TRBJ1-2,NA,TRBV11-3,TGTGCCAGCAGCTTCTATTCCAACTATGGCTACACCTTC,CASSFYSNYGYTF
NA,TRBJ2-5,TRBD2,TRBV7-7,TGTGCTAGCAGCCTAGCGGGGGGGCCAGAGACCCAGTACTTC,CASSLAGGPETQYF
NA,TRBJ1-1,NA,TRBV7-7,TGTGCTAGCAGCCCCTACACAGCGAACACTGAAGCTTTCTTT,CASSPYTANTEAFF
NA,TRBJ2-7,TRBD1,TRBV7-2,TGTGCCAGCACCCCCCGGGTGGGACAGGGTGTTCGGGAGTACTTC,CASTPRVGQGVREYF
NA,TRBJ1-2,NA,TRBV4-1,TGCGCCAGCAGCCAAGATTTGGGGGACTCCTCCTATGGCTACACCTTC,CASSQDLGDSSYGYTF
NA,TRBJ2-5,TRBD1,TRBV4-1,TGCGCCAGCAGCCCTATCGACAGGGACCAAGAGACCCAGTACTTC,CASSPIDRDQETQYF
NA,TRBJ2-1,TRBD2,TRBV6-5,TGTGCCAGCAGTCGGCGGGAGGGTTACAATGAGCAGTTCTTC,CASSRREGYNEQFF
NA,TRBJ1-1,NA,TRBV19,TGTGCCAGTAGCTTGCAGGGGAACACTGAAGCTTTCTTT,CASSLQGNTEAFF
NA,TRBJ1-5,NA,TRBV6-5,TGTGCCAGCACCGGAGCCCCTGGTTTGGAGCCCCAGCATTTT,CASTGAPGLEPQHF
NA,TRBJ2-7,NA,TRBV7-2,TGTGCCAGCAGCTTAGTATCGACTTCTAGCTCCTACGAGCAGTACTTC,CASSLVSTSSSYEQYF
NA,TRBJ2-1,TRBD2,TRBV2,TGTGCCAGCAGTGAGGGGACTAGCGGGAAGAATGAGCAGTTCTTC,CASSEGTSGKNEQFF
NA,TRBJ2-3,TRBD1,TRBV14,TGTGCCAGCAGCCTCCGGGGGACAGGGTTCTCAGATACGCAGTATTTT,CASSLRGTGFSDTQYF
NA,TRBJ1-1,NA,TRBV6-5,TGTGCCAGCAGGTCAGGGGCCCAGAACACTGAAGCTTTCTTT,CASRSGAQNTEAFF
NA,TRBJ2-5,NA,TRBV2,TGTGCCAGCAAACGAGGGGGGGGCCGCGTTCGAGAGACCCAGTACTTC,CASKRGGGRVRETQYF
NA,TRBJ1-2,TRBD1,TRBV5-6,TGTGCCAGCAGCGCAGGGACAGGCTTCGGGCTTGGCTACACCTTC,CASSAGTGFGLGYTF
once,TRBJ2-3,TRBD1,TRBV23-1,TGCGCCAGCAGTCAGGGGGACAGGGAGTGTAACGGCACAGATACGCAGTATTTT,CASSQGDRECNGTDTQYF
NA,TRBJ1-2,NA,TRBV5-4,TGTGCCAGCAGGAACGCGGGGGGGGTTTATGGCTACACCTTC,CASRNAGGVYGYTF
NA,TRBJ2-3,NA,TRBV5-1,TGCGCCAGCAGCTTAGGCGGGAGCACAGATACGCAGTATTTT,CASSLGGSTDTQYF
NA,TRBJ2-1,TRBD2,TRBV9,TGTGCCAGCAGCGGCGGGGGGGGCTACAATGAGCAGTTCTTC,CASSGGGGYNEQFF
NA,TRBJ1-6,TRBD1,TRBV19,TGTGCCAGTAGTAGGACGACCGGGACAGGGAACTCACCCCTCCACTTT,CASSRTTGTGNSPLHF
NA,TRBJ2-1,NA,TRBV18,TGTGCCAGCCAGGGTAGCCTCGACAATGAGCAGTTCTTC,CASQGSLDNEQFF
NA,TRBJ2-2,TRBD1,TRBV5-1,TGCGCCAGCAGCTTTGGGGACAGGGAAACCGGGGAGCTGTTTTTT,CASSFGDRETGELFF
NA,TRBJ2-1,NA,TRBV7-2,TGTGCCAGCAGCTTCGCCCCGGGACAAACCTACAATGAGCAGTTCTTC,CASSFAPGQTYNEQFF
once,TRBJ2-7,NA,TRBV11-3,TGTGCCAGCAGCTCAGGGTACGAGCAGTACTTC,CASSSGYEQYF
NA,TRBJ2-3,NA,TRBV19,TGTGCCAGTAGGGACTATACCACAGATACGCAGTATTTT,CASRDYTTDTQYF
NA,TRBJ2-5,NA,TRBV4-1,TGCGCCAGCAGCCAAATGGGGGCTAGCCCCCAAGAGACCCAGTACTTC,CASSQMGASPQETQYF
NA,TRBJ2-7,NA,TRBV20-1,TGCAGTGCTAGTGGTCCCCTCTTCTACGAGCAGTACTTC,CSASGPLFYEQYF
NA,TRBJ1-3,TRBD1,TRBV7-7,TGTGCTAGCAGCCCCGGGACAGGATCTGGAAACACCATATATTTT,CASSPGTGSGNTIYF
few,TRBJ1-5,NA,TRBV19,TGTGCCAGTAGTATTAGGCAGGGCATGGGCAATCAGCCCCAGCATTTT,CASSIRQGMGNQPQHF
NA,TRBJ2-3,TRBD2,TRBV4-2,TGTGCCAGCAGCCAAGACCTTACTTTCTTAGCGGGAGATACGCAGTATTTT,CASSQDLTFLAGDTQYF
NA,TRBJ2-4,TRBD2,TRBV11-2,TGTGCCAGCAGCATGACGAGCGGGGGCTACGCCAAAAACATTCAGTACTTC,CASSMTSGGYAKNIQYF
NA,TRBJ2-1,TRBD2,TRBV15,TGTGCCACCAGCAGTGGGACTAGCGGGAAAGGTGAGCAGTTCTTC,CATSSGTSGKGEQFF
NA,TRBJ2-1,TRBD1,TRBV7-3,TGTGCCAGCAGCAGTGGGACAGGGGGCGAGTTGGGTGAGCAGTTCTTC,CASSSGTGGELGEQFF
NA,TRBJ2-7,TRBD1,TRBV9,TGTGCCAGCAGCGCCAGACCGGGACAGGCCTCCTACGAGCAGTACTTC,CASSARPGQASYEQYF
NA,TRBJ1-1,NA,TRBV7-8,TGTGCCAGCAGCTCGAAGAGAGAGAACACTGAAGCTTTCTTT,CASSSKRENTEAFF
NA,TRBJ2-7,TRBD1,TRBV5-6,TGTGCCAGCAGCTTGGCTTTGGGACAGGGGACTTCCTACGAGCAGTACTTC,CASSLALGQGTSYEQYF
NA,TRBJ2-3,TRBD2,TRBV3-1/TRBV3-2,TGTGCCAGCAGCCAAGGAGCGGGAGGTAGGACAGATACGCAGTATTTT,CASSQGAGGRTDTQYF
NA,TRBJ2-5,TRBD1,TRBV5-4,TGTGCCAGCAGCCACAGGGACAGCCAAGAGACCCAGTACTTC,CASSHRDSQETQYF
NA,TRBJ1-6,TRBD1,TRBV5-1,TGCGCCAGCAGCTTGGATCCAGGGGGCCGTAATTCACCCCTCCACTTT,CASSLDPGGRNSPLHF
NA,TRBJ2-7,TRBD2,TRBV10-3,TGTGCCATCAGCCCCAACAGCGGGGGGAAGTACGAGCAGTACTTC,CAISPNSGGKYEQYF
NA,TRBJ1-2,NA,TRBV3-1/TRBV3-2,TGTGCCAGCAGCCAAACTTACCGGGACTATGGCTACACCTTC,CASSQTYRDYGYTF
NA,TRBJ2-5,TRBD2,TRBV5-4,TGTGCCAGCAGCTTGGCAGCTAGCGGGGGGCCCGCAGAGACCCAGTACTTC,CASSLAASGGPAETQYF
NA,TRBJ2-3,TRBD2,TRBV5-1,TGCGCCAGCAGCCCCAGTCAAGGCGGGAGGAGAACAGATACGCAGTATTTT,CASSPSQGGRRTDTQYF
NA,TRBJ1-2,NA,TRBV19,TGTGCCAGTAGTATAGGGACACTACCAATCCGGGATGGCTACACCTTC,CASSIGTLPIRDGYTF
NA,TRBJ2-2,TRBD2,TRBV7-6,TGTGCCAGCAGCTTAGCTAGCGGGCCTACCGGGGAGCTGTTTTTT,CASSLASGPTGELFF
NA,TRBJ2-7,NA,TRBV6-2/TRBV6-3,TGTGCCAGCAGTTCCTCCCTAGGCACAGGAATCGAGCAGTACTTC,CASSSSLGTGIEQYF
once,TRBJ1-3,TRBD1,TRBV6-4,TGTGCCAGCAGTGATTCTAGGAGTGGGACAGAAAGCTCTGGAAACACCATATATTTT,CASSDSRSGTESSGNTIYF
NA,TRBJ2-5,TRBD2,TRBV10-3,TGTGCCACGACTAGCGGGGGGGCTGGGGAGACCCAGTACTTC,CATTSGGAGETQYF
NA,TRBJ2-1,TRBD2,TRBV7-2,TGTGCCAGCAGCTTAGGGGGGACTAGCTCCGAGCAGTTCTTC,CASSLGGTSSEQFF